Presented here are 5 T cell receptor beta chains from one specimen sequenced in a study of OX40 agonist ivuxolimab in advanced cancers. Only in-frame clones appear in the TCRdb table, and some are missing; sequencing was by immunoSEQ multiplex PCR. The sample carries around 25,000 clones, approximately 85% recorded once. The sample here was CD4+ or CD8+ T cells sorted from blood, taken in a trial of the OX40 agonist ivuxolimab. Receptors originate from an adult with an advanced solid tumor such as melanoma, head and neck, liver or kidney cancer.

The CDR3 reads CASIIGRFTEAFF. In DNA form, the CDR3 reads TGTGCCAGCATAATTGGCAGGTTCACTGAAGCTTTCTTT. J is TRBJ1-1 and V is TRBV2; no definite D call. Germline V CDR1 and CDR2: SNHLY, FYNNEI. This CDR3 is built from 13 residues. Trimming removed 7 bases at V and 4 bases at J, with 13 bases between. The full variable domain, rest sourced from reference TRBV2 and TRBJ1-1, is EPEVTQTPSHQVTQMGQEVILRCVPISNHLYFYWYRQILGQKVEFLVSFYNNEISEKSEIFDDQFSVERPDGSNFTLKIRSTKLEDSAMYFCASIIGRFTEAFFGQGTRLTVV.

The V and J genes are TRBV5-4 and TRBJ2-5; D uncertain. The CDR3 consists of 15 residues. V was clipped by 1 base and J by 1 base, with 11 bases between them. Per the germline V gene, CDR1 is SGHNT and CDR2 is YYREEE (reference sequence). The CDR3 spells CASSLNSQIQETQYF. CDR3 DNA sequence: TGTGCCAGCAGCTTGAATTCCCAAATCCAAGAGACCCAGTACTTC.

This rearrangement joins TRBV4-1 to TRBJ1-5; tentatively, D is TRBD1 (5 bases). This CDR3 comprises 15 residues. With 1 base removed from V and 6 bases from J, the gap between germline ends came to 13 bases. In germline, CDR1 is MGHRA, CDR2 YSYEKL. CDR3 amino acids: CASSQVWGSSQPQHF. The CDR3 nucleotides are TGCGCCAGCAGCCAAGTGTGGGGGAGTTCTCAGCCCCAGCATTTT.

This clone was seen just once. The CDR3: CASSVAGTGLAGGYTF. The CDR3 nucleotides are TGTGCCAGCAGCGTCGCCGGGACCGGGCTTGCTGGTGGCTACACCTTC. V gene TRBV5-5 combines with J gene TRBJ1-2; possible D gene TRBD1, 5 bases. V shed 4 bases and J shed 7 bases, with 23 bases lying between them. There are 16 residues in the CDR3. Germline CDR1 SGHKS, CDR2 YYEKEE (reference sequence).

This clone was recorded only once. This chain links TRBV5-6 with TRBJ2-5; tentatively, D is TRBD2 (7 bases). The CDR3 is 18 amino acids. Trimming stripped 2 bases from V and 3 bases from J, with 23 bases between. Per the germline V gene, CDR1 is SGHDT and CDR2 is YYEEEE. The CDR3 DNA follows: TGTGCCAGCAGCTTTCGGGGGGCGGTTAGTTTCGGTAAAGAGACCCAGTACTTC. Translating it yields CASSFRGAVSFGKETQYF.